Presented here are 25 T cell receptor beta chains from one specimen sequenced in a study of control samples from healthy donors and cancer patients. Sequencing used immunoSEQ multiplex PCR; TCRdb keeps in-frame clones, though not all of them. The table records approximately 80,000 clones, about 88% of them present only once. The sequencing input was blood. The receptors shown here come from a woman between 45 and 65 years old in good health.

V usage is TRBV18 and J usage is TRBJ1-3; D unresolved. The germline V gene has CDR1 KGHSH and CDR2 LQKENI. The CDR3 runs 14 residues. V was clipped by 1 base and J by 2 bases, with 6 bases between them. CDR3 DNA: TGTGCCAGCTCACCACAAATGACTGGAAACACCATATATTTT. Protein sequence: CASSPQMTGNTIYF.

The V gene is TRBV29-1, the J gene TRBJ2-7; the D is unclear. The CDR3 has 13 residues. The V gene lost 6 bases and the J gene lost 7 bases, with 19 bases spanning the gap. The V gene's germline CDR1 is SQVTM and CDR2 ANQGSEA. CDR3 protein: CSVVWTAAQEQYF. DNA for the CDR3: TGCAGCGTCGTTTGGACCGCCGCACAAGAGCAGTACTTC.

The V call is TRBV6-5, the J call TRBJ1-6; D not resolved. Trimming took 7 bases from V and 9 from J, leaving 13 bases between them. The germline V gene has CDR1 MNHEY and CDR2 SVGAGI. The CDR3 is made up of 13 amino acids. This CDR3 is CASKGSGFSPLHF. CDR3 DNA: TGTGCCAGCAAGGGCAGTGGTTTTTCACCCCTCCACTTT.

This chain links TRBV6-6 with TRBJ1-1; D remains ambiguous. This CDR3 spans 14 amino acids. Germline V gives CDR1 MNHNY, CDR2 SVGAGI (reference sequence). V lost 9 bases to trimming and J lost 3 bases, with 17 bases between them. The CDR3 sequence: CASFREEIYTEAFF. The CDR3 DNA reads TGTGCCAGTTTTCGGGAAGAGATCTACACTGAAGCTTTCTTT.

The J gene is TRBJ2-7, the V gene TRBV12-3 or TRBV12-4; D unclear. Trimming took off 3 bases at V and 5 bases at J, with 5 bases between the two ends. CDR3 length: 11 residues. CDR3 protein: CASSLFNEQYF. CDR3 in DNA: TGTGCCAGCAGTTTGTTCAACGAGCAGTACTTC.

The V call is TRBV11-2, the J call TRBJ1-2; no clear D. The CDR3 is 16 amino acids. CDR1 and CDR2 (germline): SGHAT, FQNNGV. The V end lost 0 bases, the J end lost 5 bases, and 16 bases lay between the germline ends. CDR3 amino acids: CASSLDTSRGFYGYTF. The CDR3 coding sequence is TGTGCCAGCAGCTTAGATACTTCCAGAGGGTTTTATGGCTACACCTTC.

The chain uses TRBV24-1 and TRBJ2-2, with D possibly TRBD2 on 6 matching bases. This CDR3 has 14 amino acids. V gave up 2 bases and J gave up 3 bases, with 6 bases separating them. Germline CDR1 and CDR2: KGHDR and SFDVKD. The CDR3 sequence: CATSDWRDTGELFF. CDR3 sequence (DNA): TGTGCCACCAGTGATTGGAGGGACACCGGGGAGCTGTTTTTT.

V is TRBV2 and J is TRBJ2-3; a weak D match, TRBD2 (6 bases). CDR1 is SNHLY and CDR2 is FYNNEI in the germline V gene. V shed 1 base and J shed 11 bases, with 28 bases lying between them. The CDR3 extends over 18 amino acids. In nucleotides, the CDR3 is TGTGCCAGCAGTGAAGATCCCCTTCCCCTGGGCGGGGCAGGGAAGCAGTATTTT. Translation gives CASSEDPLPLGGAGKQYF.

In the case of this clone: The same CDR3 can be traced to other DNA sequences in this sample. J is TRBJ1-4 and V is TRBV18; TRBD1 agrees at 8 bases. Germline V CDR1 and CDR2: KGHSH, LQKENI. CDR3 size: 15 residues. The ends lost 3 bases at V and 3 bases at J; junction bases unmatched: 3. The CDR3 DNA reads TGTGCCAGCTCACCCGGGACAGGCCCTAATGAAAAACTGTTTTTT. Amino acids: CASSPGTGPNEKLFF.

This clone has only one observation. This chain joins TRBV3-1 (or the pseudogene TRBV3-2) and TRBJ1-2; D may be TRBD1 (6 bases). The CDR3 is made up of 16 amino acids. Germline CDR1 is LGHDT and CDR2 is YNNKEL (reference sequence). V lost 0 bases and J 4 bases, leaving 15 bases between the germline ends. The CDR3 bases are TGTGCCAGCAGCCAAGATAGCCGGGGGCTTGTCTATGGCTACACCTTC. The encoded protein is CASSQDSRGLVYGYTF.

This chain uses TRBV5-1 with TRBJ1-5; the match to TRBD1 covers 10 bases. Germline V gene data show CDR1 as SGHRS and CDR2 as YFSETQ. V trimming: 0 bases; J trimming: 5 bases; junction bases outside the gene matches: 5. This CDR3 has 16 residues. CDR3 in amino acids: CASSLGDRGSDQPQHF. CDR3 nucleotides: TGCGCCAGCAGCTTGGGGGACAGGGGATCCGATCAGCCCCAGCATTTT.

This clone was picked up one time. The chain couples TRBV9 to TRBJ2-3; maybe TRBD2 (6 bases). Germline V gene sequence: CDR1 SGDLS, CDR2 YYNGEE. The CDR3 is 13 residues long. V was trimmed by 4 bases and J by 6 bases, leaving 12 bases between them. CDR3 DNA sequence: TGTGCCAGCAGCCCCCGGGACTGGGATACGCAGTATTTT. As protein: CASSPRDWDTQYF.

This clone has a single count. The chain has TRBV28 and TRBJ1-2, with 7 bases matching TRBD1. The germline V gene has CDR1 MDHEN and CDR2 SYDVKM. This CDR3 comprises 14 residues. The V gene end was trimmed by 6 bases and the J gene end by 5 bases; junction bases not matched to a gene: 9. The chain's CDR3 is CASRLQQGRYGYTF. CDR3 DNA sequence: TGTGCCAGCAGACTCCAACAGGGGAGGTATGGCTACACCTTC.

The V and J genes are TRBV6-5 and TRBJ1-2, with D unresolved. The V end was cut by 6 bases, the J end by 4 bases, with 12 bases between. The CDR3 sequence is 13 residues long. Germline V gene data show CDR1 as MNHEY and CDR2 as SVGAGI. The CDR3 bases are TGTGCCAGCAGCAAGGAAGGGAGCTATGGCTACACCTTC. It specifies CASSKEGSYGYTF.

This clone was recorded only once. The rearrangement links TRBV11-2 to TRBJ1-1; D is uncertain. The CDR3 totals 14 residues. Trimming left V 5 bases short and J 1 base short, with 11 bases between. Germline values: CDR1 SGHAT, CDR2 FQNNGV. In DNA, the CDR3 is TGTGCCAGCAGCCCGATTTACGGGAACACTGAAGCTTTCTTT. This codes for CASSPIYGNTEAFF. Full variable domain (rest looked up from reference TRBV11-2 and TRBJ1-1): EAGVAQSPRYKIIEKRQSVAFWCNPISGHATLYWYQQILGQGPKLLIQFQNNGVVDDSQLPKDRFSAERLKGVDSTLKIQPAKLEDSAVYLCASSPIYGNTEAFFGQGTRLTVV.

The count of this clone is one. This rearrangement joins TRBV4-2 to TRBJ1-1, with D unresolved. CDR1 is LGHNA, CDR2 YNFKEQ, per germline. The CDR3 contains 14 residues. V lost 1 base to trimming and J lost 3 bases, with 9 bases between them. This CDR3 reads CASSQGSGDTEAFF. The CDR3 DNA reads TGTGCCAGCAGCCAAGGGTCGGGCGACACTGAAGCTTTCTTT.

The chain recombines TRBV2 with TRBJ1-1, with D unclear. Germline CDR1 and CDR2: SNHLY and FYNNEI. CDR3 size: 14 residues. Trimming stripped 4 bases from V and 5 bases from J, with 14 bases between. CDR3 sequence (DNA): TGTGCCAGCAGTGTACGGCCCGGGGAAACTGAAGCTTTCTTT. Its translation is CASSVRPGETEAFF.

V is TRBV11-2 and J is TRBJ1-5, with D unclear. Trimming cost V 2 bases and J 3 bases, with 5 bases left between them. The CDR3 totals 13 residues. Looked up from germline, CDR1 is SGHAT and CDR2 is FQNNGV. CDR3 DNA sequence: TGTGCCAGCAGCTTATCCCTCAATCAGCCCCAGCATTTT. This codes for CASSLSLNQPQHF.

The chain is built from TRBV6-6 and TRBJ2-3; D perhaps matches TRBD2 (5 bases). V was shortened by 6 bases and J by 1 base, with 8 bases between the two germline ends. The V gene's germline CDR1 is MNHNY and CDR2 SVGAGI (reference sequence). CDR3 length: 13 amino acids. The CDR3 region is CASRLGGTDTQYF. The CDR3 region has the DNA TGTGCCAGCAGACTAGGAGGCACAGATACGCAGTATTTT.

V gene TRBV3-1 (or the pseudogene TRBV3-2) combines with J gene TRBJ1-2; D call uncertain. CDR3 size: 13 residues. Germline-derived CDR1 and CDR2 are LGHDT and YNNKEL (reference sequence). The V gene lost 4 bases and the J gene lost 4 bases, with 10 bases spanning the gap. CDR3: CASSLSRVYGYTF. The CDR3 nucleotides are TGTGCCAGCAGCCTTAGCAGAGTCTATGGCTACACCTTC.

The chain has TRBV6-6 and TRBJ1-2; no clear D. Germline CDR1 reads MNHNY; CDR2 reads SVGAGI (reference sequence). Trimming took off 5 bases at V and 0 bases at J, with 4 bases between the two ends. This CDR3 region has 12 residues. For the CDR3, the DNA is TGTGCCAGCAGTCGGACTAACTATGGCTACACCTTC. This sequence encodes CASSRTNYGYTF.

This clone was seen more than once but under ten times. The gene calls are TRBV18 and TRBJ2-7; 8 bases fit TRBD1. CDR1 is KGHSH, CDR2 LQKENI, per germline. The CDR3 totals 13 residues. The ends lost 6 bases at V and 3 bases at J; junction bases unmatched: 4. CDR3 loop: CASSSGQGYEQYF. CDR3 in DNA: TGTGCCAGCTCGAGCGGACAGGGCTACGAGCAGTACTTC.

The chain employs TRBV5-8 and TRBJ2-3; 12 bases align to TRBD2. CDR3 length: 15 amino acids. Per germline, CDR1 SGHTS and CDR2 YDEGEE. V dropped 6 bases and J dropped 4; count of bases not matched to a gene: 6. CDR3 nucleotides: TGTGCCAGCACCAAGGGACTAGCGGGCTCAGATACGCAGTATTTT. It encodes CASTKGLAGSDTQYF.

The chain joins TRBV6-1 to TRBJ1-5; D is ambiguous. The CDR3 loop spans 13 amino acids. Germline CDR1 and CDR2: MNHNS and SASEGT. Trimming took off 3 bases at V and 7 bases at J, with 10 bases between the two ends. CDR3 sequence: CASSDWGGQPQHF. CDR3 in DNA: TGTGCCAGCAGTGATTGGGGTGGGCAGCCCCAGCATTTT.

The rearrangement links TRBV6-1 to TRBJ1-4, with D uncertain. V was cut by 2 bases and J by 4 bases, with 5 bases left in between. Germline V CDR1 and CDR2: MNHNS, SASEGT. The CDR3 totals 13 residues. Here the CDR3 reads CASSEQFNEKLFF. CDR3 in DNA: TGTGCCAGCAGTGAACAGTTTAATGAAAAACTGTTTTTT.